These 30 T cell receptor beta chains came from one sample sequenced in a study of T cells expressing NK-cell markers. TCRdb processed the 5' RACE reads again and assigns one entry to each CDR3 protein, with no DNA. With roughly 420,000 distinct CDR3 sequences in the sample, the ten largest clones hold 6% to 9.5%. Sample: blood T cells: a sorted CD56 or NKG2C T cell subset, CD4+ or CD8+ T cells, or bulk PBMC T cells (not recorded which). These receptors originate from a woman aged 18-70 years in good health.

This CDR3 is CASSLIRSGTEAFF. This rearrangement joins TRBV5-6 to TRBJ1-1. Germline CDR1 reads SGHDT; CDR2 reads YYEEEE. The CDR3 has 14 residues. Combining the CDR3 with reference TRBV5-6 and TRBJ1-1 gives the whole variable domain DAGVTQSPTHLIKTRGQQVTLRCSPKSGHDTVSWYQQALGQGPQFIFQYYEEEERQRGNFPDRFSGHQFPNYSSELNVNALLLGDSALYLCASSLIRSGTEAFFGQGTRLTVV.

This chain links TRBV20-1 with TRBJ2-1. The germline V gene encodes CDR1 DFQATT and CDR2 SNEGSKA (reference sequence). This CDR3 is 11 amino acids long. The CDR3: CSASYGHEQFF.

The genes are TRBV12-3 or TRBV12-4 and TRBJ1-2; TCRdb designates TRBD1, a call that cannot be tested without DNA. The CDR3 loop spans 17 amino acids. The CDR3 loop is CASNINPPGQINYGYTF.

This rearrangement joins TRBV5-1 to TRBJ2-3; TCRdb picks TRBD2, but there is no DNA to check that call. Germline values: CDR1 SGHRS, CDR2 YFSETQ. The CDR3 is made up of 13 amino acids. This chain's CDR3 is CASSSAGGDTQYF.

This sequence joins TRBV3-1 and TRBJ2-3; checking the TCRdb D call of TRBD1 is not possible without DNA. CDR1 LGHDT and CDR2 YNNKEL come from the germline V gene (reference sequence). This CDR3 is 14 amino acids long. CDR3 sequence: CASSQLPREATQYF.

The V and J genes are TRBV5-5 and TRBJ2-2; TCRdb's assignment of TRBD2 cannot be checked, as there is no DNA. Germline V lookup: CDR1 SGHKS, CDR2 YYEKEE (reference sequence). CDR3 length equals 16 residues. CDR3 residues: CASSSTGTSGTGELFF.

The CDR3 is CASSSGTGNYNYGYTF. V gene TRBV5-6 combines with J gene TRBJ1-2; TCRdb's D gene call, TRBD1, goes unchecked for lack of DNA. Per the germline V gene, CDR1 is SGHDT and CDR2 is YYEEEE. The CDR3 runs to 16 residues.

The chain combines TRBV2 with TRBJ1-1; TCRdb proposes TRBD1, but this gene call is untestable without DNA. CDR3 size: 16 residues. The germline V gene encodes CDR1 SNHLY and CDR2 FYNNEI. The CDR3 reads CASRGPGQGVPFEAFF.

V gene TRBV7-9 combines with J gene TRBJ1-4. The CDR3 length is 13 residues. CDR1 SEHNR and CDR2 FQNEAQ come from the germline V gene (reference sequence). The CDR3 loop is CASSPLGPARSFF.

CDR3: CASSTGQRTDTQYF. The chain couples TRBV7-9 to TRBJ2-3; TCRdb names TRBD1, which stays unverified in the absence of DNA. Germline V gives CDR1 SEHNR, CDR2 FQNEAQ (reference sequence). The CDR3 is 14 residues long.

The V and J genes are TRBV7-6 and TRBJ1-3. The CDR3 is 15 residues long. Germline V lookup: CDR1 SGHVS, CDR2 FNYEAQ. The CDR3 here is CASSLGTLPGNTIYF. Drawing the rest from reference TRBV7-6 and TRBJ1-3, the complete variable domain is GAGVSQSPRYKVTKRGQDVALRCDPISGHVSLYWYRQALGQGPEFLTYFNYEAQQDKSGLPNDRFSAERPEGSISTLTIQRTEQRDSAMYRCASSLGTLPGNTIYFGEGSWLTVV.

CDR3 amino acids: CASSPRTEMNTEAFF. The V call is TRBV18, the J call TRBJ1-1. Germline V gives CDR1 KGHSH, CDR2 LQKENI. This CDR3 is 15 amino acids long.

The CDR3 is CASSLRPGNEKLFF. The chain links TRBV12-3 or TRBV12-4 to TRBJ1-4. The CDR3 extends over 14 amino acids.

The rearrangement joins TRBV15 to TRBJ2-7. Germline CDR1 is LNHNV and CDR2 is YYDKDF (reference sequence). The CDR3 covers 14 residues. The CDR3 reads CATSETGTSYEQYF.

This chain uses TRBV5-6 with TRBJ2-1; TCRdb names TRBD1, which stays unverified in the absence of DNA. The CDR3 totals 12 residues. In germline, CDR1 is SGHDT, CDR2 YYEEEE. The CDR3 is CASSSSPDEQFF.

This chain joins TRBV20-1 and TRBJ2-1; with no DNA, the TCRdb D assignment of TRBD2 cannot be verified. CDR1 is DFQATT, CDR2 SNEGSKA, per germline (reference sequence). CDR3 length equals 14 residues. The CDR3 is CSAISGSSYNEQFF.

V is TRBV3-1 and J is TRBJ1-2. The CDR3 runs to 13 residues. Germline V CDR1 and CDR2: LGHDT, YNNKEL (reference sequence). CDR3 residues: CASSQGRANGYTF. Looking up the rest from reference TRBV3-1 and TRBJ1-2 gives the full variable domain: DTAVSQTPKYLVTQMGNDKSIKCEQNLGHDTMYWYKQDSKKFLKIMFSYNNKELIINETVPNRFSPKSPDKAHLNLHINSLELGDSAVYFCASSQGRANGYTFGSGTRLTVV.

The rearrangement joins TRBV10-3 to TRBJ2-3; TCRdb indicates TRBD2, and absent DNA this call remains unverified. Germline V gives CDR1 ENHRY, CDR2 SYGVKD. This CDR3 region has 13 residues. The CDR3 loop reads CAISAPTSELRYF.

The rearrangement joins TRBV3-1 to TRBJ2-3; TCRdb gives TRBD1 as the D gene, but with no DNA this cannot be confirmed. From germline, CDR1 is LGHDT and CDR2 YNNKEL (reference sequence). The CDR3 extends over 16 amino acids. The CDR3 is CASSQSDRVSTDTQYF.

V is TRBV6-5 and J is TRBJ2-2. The CDR3 runs to 13 residues. The V gene's germline CDR1 is MNHEY and CDR2 SVGAGI. Here the CDR3 reads CASSYSIEEELFF.

The chain links TRBV29-1 to TRBJ1-2. CDR1 SQVTM and CDR2 ANQGSEA come from the germline V gene. This CDR3 spans 14 amino acids. This chain's CDR3 is CSVERVGRNYGYTF.

V is TRBV6-2 or TRBV6-3 and J is TRBJ1-2; TCRdb's D call of TRBD1 is untestable without DNA. The CDR3 is made up of 14 amino acids. CDR1 MNHEY and CDR2 SVGEGT come from the germline V gene. The CDR3 loop reads CASIPFDGFSGYTF.

The chain has TRBV2 and TRBJ2-1. Germline lookup yields CDR1 SNHLY and CDR2 FYNNEI. The CDR3 is 15 amino acids. The CDR3: CASSERQRSYNEQFF.

The chain couples TRBV7-9 to TRBJ1-2; the D gene TCRdb calls, TRBD1, cannot be checked with no DNA. Germline V lookup: CDR1 SEHNR, CDR2 FQNEAQ (reference sequence). CDR3 length: 14 residues. The CDR3: CASSPTGTNYGYTF.

V and J are TRBV24-1 and TRBJ2-3; with no DNA, the TCRdb D assignment of TRBD2 cannot be verified. This CDR3 comprises 16 residues. Germline V lookup: CDR1 KGHDR, CDR2 SFDVKD. The chain's CDR3 is CATSDFPGGNTDTQYF.

The CDR3 sequence: CSVHRTGANVLTF. This chain uses TRBV29-1 with TRBJ2-6. CDR3 length: 13 residues. Germline CDR1 and CDR2: SQVTM and ANQGSEA. The whole variable domain, remainder taken from reference TRBV29-1 and TRBJ2-6, is SAVISQKPSRDICQRGTSLTIQCQVDSQVTMMFWYRQQPGQSLTLIATANQGSEATYESGFVIDKFPISRPNLTFSTLTVSNMSPEDSSIYLCSVHRTGANVLTFGAGSRLTVL.

V and J are TRBV24-1 and TRBJ2-5; the TRBD1 assignment by TCRdb is unverifiable without DNA. Germline V lookup: CDR1 KGHDR, CDR2 SFDVKD. The CDR3 spans 14 residues. CDR3 protein: CATSDRDRGETQYF.

V gene TRBV30 combines with J gene TRBJ2-1; TCRdb gives TRBD1 as the D gene, but with no DNA this cannot be confirmed. Germline lookup yields CDR1 GTSNPN and CDR2 SVGIG (reference sequence). The CDR3 has 13 amino acids. The CDR3 sequence: CATGGRIYNEQFF.

This chain connects TRBV13 to TRBJ2-1; TCRdb returns TRBD2, unconfirmable since there is no DNA. This CDR3 is 13 amino acids long. Germline V gives CDR1 PRHDT, CDR2 FYEKMQ (reference sequence). The chain's CDR3 is CASRASGNNEQFF.

The chain uses TRBV12-3 or TRBV12-4 and TRBJ1-5; TCRdb reports TRBD1, a call that lacks DNA to check it against. CDR3 size: 14 residues. The CDR3 reads CASSPWTGLQPQHF.